What follows are 14 T cell receptor beta chains derived from one specimen sequenced in a study of Ad26.COV2.S vaccination and SARS-CoV-2 variants. Clones were sequenced by immunoSEQ multiplex PCR, and TCRdb holds only the in-frame ones, with some missing. The sample shows 510,000 or so clones, around nine tenths of them seen only once. Treatment: 15 to 20 received Ad26.COV2.S at low or high dose, single or two shots; about 5 received placebo; per-sample allocation not given. Sample collection was performed on day 63 after the first vaccine or placebo injection. Sequenced material: peripheral blood, taken in a trial of Ad26.COV2.S vaccine versus placebo. These receptors were collected from a person aged 18-65 years who received the Ad26.COV2.S COVID-19 vaccine or a placebo.

J is TRBJ2-2 and V is TRBV14; TRBD2 might be the D (6 bases). This CDR3 region has 15 residues. CDR1 SGHDN and CDR2 FVKESK come from the germline V gene. Trimming pared 5 bases from V and 5 bases from J, leaving 15 bases between. CDR3 sequence reads: CASSIRLENTGELFF. DNA of the CDR3: TGTGCCAGCAGCATACGACTAGAGAATACCGGGGAGCTGTTTTTT.

This chain uses TRBV19 with TRBJ1-2; no reliable D call. The length of the CDR3 is 13 residues. V was clipped by 3 bases and J by 3 bases, with 8 bases between them. The germline V gene has CDR1 LNHDA and CDR2 SQIVND (reference sequence). This CDR3 is CASSIGRDYGYTF. CDR3 nucleotide sequence: TGTGCCAGTAGTATCGGGAGAGACTATGGCTACACCTTC.

The rearrangement joins TRBV7-2 to TRBJ2-2; tentatively, D is TRBD2 (7 bases). Trimming took 2 bases from V and 6 from J, leaving 13 bases between them. The V gene's germline CDR1 is SGHTA and CDR2 FQGNSA. This CDR3 spans 15 amino acids. CDR3 DNA sequence: TGTGCCAGCAGCTTACAAGGGGGGGTGGCCGGGGAGCTGTTTTTT. This gives the protein CASSLQGGVAGELFF. The entire variable domain, with the rest obtained from reference TRBV7-2 and TRBJ2-2, is as follows: GAGVSQSPSNKVTEKGKDVELRCDPISGHTALYWYRQSLGQGLEFLIYFQGNSAPDKSGLPSDRFSAERTGGSVSTLTIQRTQQEDSAVYLCASSLQGGVAGELFFGEGSRLTVL.

The chain recombines TRBV3-1 (or the pseudogene TRBV3-2) with TRBJ2-2; 9 bases match TRBD1. V was pared by 2 bases and J by 6 bases, with 4 bases of the junction left unmatched. This CDR3 is 15 amino acids long. Per germline, CDR1 LGHDT and CDR2 YNNKEL (reference sequence). CDR3 sequence reads: CASSQWDRDAGELFF. The CDR3 DNA sequence: TGTGCCAGCAGCCAATGGGACAGGGACGCCGGGGAGCTGTTTTTT.

This chain connects TRBV3-1 (or the pseudogene TRBV3-2) to TRBJ1-2; D perhaps matches TRBD1 (6 bases). V was pared by 7 bases and J by 8 bases, with 14 bases between. Germline V gene sequence: CDR1 LGHDT, CDR2 YNNKEL (reference sequence). CDR3 size: 12 residues. This CDR3 reads CASTSGVEGYTF. The CDR3 DNA reads as TGTGCCAGCACCTCAGGGGTCGAAGGCTACACCTTC.

The V and J genes are TRBV2 and TRBJ2-5, with D perhaps TRBD1 (6 bases). Trimming stripped 4 bases from V and 1 base from J, with 10 bases between. This CDR3 contains 14 residues. Germline CDR1 is SNHLY and CDR2 is FYNNEI. The CDR3: CASSAARGQETQYF. CDR3 DNA sequence: TGTGCCAGCAGTGCCGCCAGGGGCCAAGAGACCCAGTACTTC.

The gene calls are TRBV5-1 and TRBJ2-5; 8 nucleotides match TRBD2. The CDR3 consists of 15 residues. Per germline, CDR1 SGHRS and CDR2 YFSETQ. J gave up 6 bases and V 2 bases, and 9 bases lay outside the gene matches. The CDR3 here is CASSLGAGVQQTQYF. The CDR3 nucleotides read TGCGCCAGCAGCTTAGGAGCGGGAGTGCAACAGACCCAGTACTTC.

This chain uses TRBV6-6 with TRBJ1-2; perhaps TRBD1 as D (6 bases). There are 14 residues in the CDR3. Germline CDR1 is MNHNY and CDR2 is SVGAGI (reference sequence). V was pared by 11 bases and J by 1 base, with 17 bases between. CDR3 loop: CASRGAGVNYGYTF. In DNA, the CDR3 is TGTGCCTCCCGCGGGGCAGGGGTTAACTATGGCTACACCTTC.

The chain links TRBV24-1 to TRBJ2-7; D is perhaps TRBD2 (6 bases). V gave up 5 bases and J gave up 1 base, with 8 bases separating them. This CDR3 is 13 amino acids long. Germline lookup yields CDR1 KGHDR and CDR2 SFDVKD. The CDR3 DNA sequence: TGTGCCACCAGTGTAGCGGCTTCCTACGAGCAGTACTTC. It codes for CATSVAASYEQYF.

This chain joins TRBV28 and TRBJ1-1; maybe TRBD1 (6 bases). Trimming removed 5 bases from V and 4 bases from J, with 20 bases in between. The germline gives CDR1 MDHEN, CDR2 SYDVKM. The CDR3 covers 16 residues. CDR3 residues: CASSPPGPGGVTEAFF. CDR3 DNA sequence: TGTGCCAGCAGTCCCCCGGGGCCTGGGGGCGTCACTGAAGCTTTCTTT.

This chain links TRBV28 with TRBJ1-6; D is undetermined. This CDR3 contains 14 residues. V lost 5 bases, J lost 10 bases, and 15 bases lay in between. From germline, CDR1 is MDHEN and CDR2 SYDVKM. The CDR3 sequence: CASSPPGDMSPLHF. The CDR3, as DNA: TGTGCCAGCAGTCCGCCCGGTGACATGTCACCCCTCCACTTT.

The chain combines TRBV18 with TRBJ1-1, with D uncertain. Germline CDR1 reads KGHSH; CDR2 reads LQKENI. This CDR3 contains 15 residues. Trimming left V 1 base short and J 1 base short, with 10 bases between. The DNA of the CDR3 is TGTGCCAGCTCACCACAGGGTTGGGAGAACACTGAAGCTTTCTTT. This codes for CASSPQGWENTEAFF.

The chain recombines TRBV6-6 with TRBJ1-5; the match to TRBD1 covers 9 bases. Germline loops: CDR1 MNHNY, CDR2 SVGAGI (reference sequence). J was trimmed by 7 bases and V by 4 bases; bases with no gene match: 11. CDR3 size: 16 residues. The CDR3 reads CASSSQSGQGRQPQHF. Written as DNA, the CDR3 is TGTGCCAGCAGTTCACAATCGGGACAGGGAAGGCAGCCCCAGCATTTT.

This clone was recorded only once. This sequence joins TRBV10-3 and TRBJ1-2, with TRBD1 matching over 8 bases. CDR3 size: 15 residues. Per germline, CDR1 ENHRY and CDR2 SYGVKD. V gave up 4 bases and J gave up 7 bases; unmatched junction bases: 11. The CDR3 bases are TGTGCCATCAGTGGATCCGAGGACAGGGTTGGTGGCTACACCTTC. It yields the protein CAISGSEDRVGGYTF.